A selection of T cell receptor beta chains follows, all from one sample in a study of T cells in Graves' hyperthyroidism and ophthalmopathy. TCRdb reanalysed the multiplex PCR reads using MiXCR and keeps one entry per CDR3 protein. Here the sample spans roughly 700,000 distinct CDR3 sequences, around 13% being singletons. The sample comprised blood. The receptors were sampled from a woman between 18 and 30 years old with Graves' hyperthyroidism. Each CDR3 is given with its conserved first and last residue. D genes are given only for firm matches. Expanded clones are given a class, and other clones once, few, many or no size at all.

size	J	D	V	CDR3	DNA
NA	TRBJ2-1	NA	TRBV30	CAWSVKGRGVHNEQFF	TGTGCCTGGAGTGTAAAAGGCAGGGGGGTCCACAATGAGCAGTTCTTC
many	TRBJ2-7	NA	TRBV6-5	CASSYSQRTLTYEQYF	TGTGCCAGCAGTTACTCTCAACGGACTCTGACCTACGAGCAGTACTTC
many	TRBJ2-7	NA	TRBV20-1	CSAPTYQSSYEQYF	TGCAGTGCCCCGACCTACCAGAGCTCCTACGAGCAGTACTTC
many	TRBJ1-4	NA	TRBV4-1	CASSQDQGARNNEKLFF	TGCGCCAGCAGCCAAGATCAAGGGGCGCGGAATAATGAAAAACTGTTTTTT
NA	TRBJ2-5	NA	TRBV9	CASSVSRSGTSGETQYF	TGTGCCAGCAGCGTCTCTAGGAGCGGAACCTCCGGTGAGACCCAGTACTTC
NA	TRBJ2-1	NA	TRBV7-9	CASSSIEGGRLDNEQFF	TGTGCCAGCAGCTCAATTGAGGGGGGGAGGTTGGACAATGAGCAGTTCTTC
many	TRBJ2-7	TRBD2	TRBV20-1	CSARDLSSGSYEQYF	TGCAGTGCTAGAGATCTGTCTAGCGGCTCCTACGAGCAGTACTTC
NA	TRBJ2-1	NA	TRBV12-3/TRBV12-4	CASNRQALDEQFF	TGTGCCAGCAACCGACAGGCTCTGGATGAGCAGTTCTTC
NA	TRBJ2-7	NA	TRBV5-1	CASTPGAGWINEQYF	TGCGCCAGCACCCCTGGGGCAGGGTGGATCAACGAGCAGTACTTC
few	TRBJ1-2	TRBD1	TRBV7-8	CASSPRDRTNYGYTF	TGTGCCAGCAGCCCCCGGGACAGAACTAACTATGGCTACACCTTC
NA	TRBJ1-5	NA	TRBV5-5	CASSLTQTAGNQPQHF	TGTGCCAGCAGCTTGACTCAGACAGCCGGCAATCAGCCCCAGCATTTT
NA	TRBJ2-7	TRBD1	TRBV6-1	CASSVGTGTGNEQYF	TGTGCCAGCAGTGTAGGGACAGGGACTGGCAACGAGCAGTACTTC
NA	TRBJ2-7	TRBD2	TRBV30	CACGEGGTRLYEQYF	TGTGCCTGCGGGGAGGGAGGTACTAGACTATACGAGCAGTACTTC
NA	TRBJ2-7	TRBD2	TRBV6-1	CASRRLAEYEQYF	TGTGCCAGCAGGCGACTAGCGGAGTACGAGCAGTACTTC
many	TRBJ2-1	TRBD1	TRBV6-1	CASSDGPGQGSNEQFF	TGTGCCAGCAGTGACGGCCCGGGACAGGGGAGCAATGAGCAGTTCTTC
many	TRBJ1-2	TRBD1	TRBV5-1	CASSLSRQGNYGYTF	TGCGCCAGCAGCTTGTCACGACAGGGAAACTATGGCTACACCTTC
few	TRBJ1-6	NA	TRBV19	CASSIDTLVSPLHF	TGTGCCAGTAGTATCGACACCCTCGTTTCACCCCTCCACTTT
few	TRBJ1-1	NA	TRBV27	CASRSLGQMNTEAFF	TGTGCCAGCCGAAGCCTAGGGCAGATGAACACTGAAGCTTTCTTT